Following are 7 T cell receptor beta chains from one sample sequenced in a study of cytomegalovirus exposure and HLA in healthy donors. PCR involved 60 Vbeta and 13 Jbeta primers. Sequencing was performed with immunoSEQ multiplex PCR; in TCRdb, only in-frame clones are kept and a portion is missing. The sample holds around 140,000 clones; about 80% are singletons and the top ten take 9% to 10%. Sequencing input: PBMCs. The receptors originated from an older woman in good health and CMV-seropositive.

The chain joins TRBV2 to TRBJ2-5; 7 nucleotides line up with TRBD2. The J call may be wrong; the DNA end is better matched by TRBJ2-7. The germline CDR1 and CDR2 sequences are SNHLY and FYNNEI. This CDR3 spans 16 amino acids. CDR3 residues: CASGGGRAGAPGEQYF. The CDR3 DNA reads as TGTGCCAGCGGGGGTGGAAGGGCGGGAGCCCCGGGCGAGCAGTACTTC.

In this sample, this clone turned up a few times. V gene TRBV7-2 combines with J gene TRBJ1-5, with a weak D call TRBD1 (5 bases). Germline V CDR1 and CDR2: SGHTA, FQGNSA. CDR3 length equals 15 residues. Trimming took off 8 bases at V and 5 bases at J, with 19 bases between the two ends. The CDR3 DNA follows: TGTGCCAGCGCCCGGGGGGTAGGGAAGGATCAGCCCCAGCATTTT. Its protein is CASARGVGKDQPQHF.

The chain employs TRBV5-6 and TRBJ2-5; D remains ambiguous. CDR1 and CDR2 from the germline V gene are SGHDT and YYEEEE. This CDR3 is 14 amino acids long. The germline V and J ends were trimmed by 3 bases and 5 bases, with 14 bases remaining between them. This CDR3 reads CASSSTPMWETQYF. In DNA form, the CDR3 reads TGTGCCAGCAGCTCTACCCCGATGTGGGAGACCCAGTACTTC. Supplemented by reference TRBV5-6 and TRBJ2-5, the full variable domain reads DAGVTQSPTHLIKTRGQQVTLRCSPKSGHDTVSWYQQALGQGPQFIFQYYEEEERQRGNFPDRFSGHQFPNYSSELNVNALLLGDSALYLCASSSTPMWETQYFGPGTRLLVL.

The chain links TRBV5-1 to TRBJ1-2; tentatively, D is TRBD1 (6 bases). Germline loops: CDR1 SGHRS, CDR2 YFSETQ. V gave up 1 base and J gave up 5 bases, with 12 bases separating them. This CDR3 region has 14 residues. This CDR3 reads CASSLQGSRYGYTF. The CDR3 bases are TGCGCCAGCAGCTTGCAGGGGAGCAGATATGGCTACACCTTC.

This chain links TRBV6-1 with TRBJ1-2; 7 bases are a match to TRBD1. V shed 2 bases, J shed 6 bases, and the junction held 9 bases outside the gene matches. The CDR3 runs to 15 residues. In germline, CDR1 is MNHNS, CDR2 SASEGT. The CDR3 DNA reads as TGTGCCAGCAGTGAATTGATAGGGGGCCACGATGGCTACACCTTC. Translating it yields CASSELIGGHDGYTF.

The chain is built from TRBV21-1 and TRBJ1-1; the DNA was not used to check the table's D call, TRBD1. TRBV21-1 is a listed pseudogene. CDR3 size: 14 residues. The CDR3 loop reads CASSNDRMNTEAFF. The CDR3 bases are TGTGCCAGCAGCAACGACAGGATGAACACTGAAGCTTTCTTT.

The chain couples TRBV6-1 to TRBJ1-1, with D unresolved. Looked up from germline, CDR1 is MNHNS and CDR2 is SASEGT. The CDR3 is 14 amino acids. Trimming pared 4 bases from V and 5 bases from J, leaving 14 bases between. The CDR3 DNA follows: TGTGCCAGCAGTGGTTTTAACAGAAGGACTGAAGCTTTCTTT. Translated: CASSGFNRRTEAFF.